This TCR beta chain was sequenced during a study of graft-versus-host responses after intestinal transplantation. The overall study: Multivisceral, liver-intestinal, or isolated intestinal transplants were performed in recipients. Study outcomes and limitations: In recipient marrow, GvH clones were found, and some appeared first in ileum or blood. Circulating GvH clones peaking coincided with falling HvG clones soon after transplant. Individuals who had graft-donor T cell macrochimerism had allografts that showed high graft-versus-host to host-versus-graft clonal ratios.

The table came from immunoSEQ multiplex PCR; TCRdb's copy has only in-frame clones and leaves some out. The sample yields around 100,000 clones, around 94% seen once. Per the germline V gene, CDR1 is LNHDA and CDR2 is SQIVND (reference sequence). CDR3 size: 14 residues. Notes on this clone: What it recognizes is unknown.

The TCR was taken from a human donor who was the organ donor for an intestinal transplant. The sample consisted of unstimulated CD4+ T cells sorted from spleen or lymph node cells, taken before transplant. The rearrangement joins TRBV19 to TRBJ2-5; 11 nucleotides match TRBD2. The CDR3 loop reads CASGASGRQETQYF. As DNA, the CDR3 is TGTGCGTCGGGGGCTAGCGGGAGGCAAGAGACCCAGTACTTC.